This T cell receptor beta chain stems from a study of shared clonotypes between healthy human individuals. Background on the study: Two women and a few men aged 18 to 49 made up the donors. Regarding the study as a whole: The sampled material consisted only of blood, and tissue repertoires are likely to differ.

Unmatched junction bases numbered 15, after V lost 2 bases and J lost 5 bases. Germline assignment: CDR1 SNHLY and CDR2 FYNNEI. The CDR3 is made up of 17 amino acids. This clone appeared once. No antigen is known for it. Libraries were prepared by immunoSEQ multiplex PCR; TCRdb keeps only in-frame clonotypes and omits some of them. The data hold 450,000 to 500,000 clones, with approximately 78% observed a single time. The sample consisted of PBMCs. The receptor comes from a woman aged 40 to 50 in good health. Some clones in this sample may be carry-over from other donors' samples. The chain is built from TRBV2 and TRBJ2-7; 7 nucleotides line up with TRBD1. The CDR3 here is CASSERGIGGFADEQYF. The CDR3 DNA is TGTGCCAGCAGTGAAAGAGGGATAGGGGGCTTTGCTGACGAGCAGTACTTC.